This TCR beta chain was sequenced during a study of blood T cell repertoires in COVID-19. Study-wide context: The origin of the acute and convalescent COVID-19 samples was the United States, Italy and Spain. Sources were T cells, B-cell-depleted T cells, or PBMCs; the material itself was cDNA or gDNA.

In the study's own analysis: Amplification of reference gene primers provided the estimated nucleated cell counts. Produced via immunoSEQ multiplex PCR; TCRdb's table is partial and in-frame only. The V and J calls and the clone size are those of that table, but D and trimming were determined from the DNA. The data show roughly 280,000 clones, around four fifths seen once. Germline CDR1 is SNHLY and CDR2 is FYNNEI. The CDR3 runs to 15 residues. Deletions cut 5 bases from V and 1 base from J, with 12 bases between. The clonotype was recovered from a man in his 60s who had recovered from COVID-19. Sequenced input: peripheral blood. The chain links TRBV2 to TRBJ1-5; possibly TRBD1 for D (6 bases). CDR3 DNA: TGTGCCAGCAGTCCGCTGAGGGGGAGCAATCAGCCCCAGCATTTT. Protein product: CASSPLRGSNQPQHF.